Listed below are T cell receptor beta chains from one sample, sequenced in a study of PD-1 blockade in classical Hodgkin lymphoma. TCRdb's copy holds only in-frame clones and misses some; the assay was immunoSEQ multiplex PCR. The sample includes about 17,000 clones, over 70% seen only once; the top ten take 4.5% to 5.5%. Sequences were derived from peripheral blood mononuclear cells (PBMCs), sampled at baseline. These receptors were collected from a human donor with classical Hodgkin lymphoma. Each CDR3 is given with its conserved first and last residue. A D gene is named only where the DNA matches it firmly. Not every row has a clone size; where given, it reads once, few, many or a size class.

TRBJ2-2	TRBV4-2	TRBD1	NA	TGTGCCAGCAGCCTCCAGGGGGCGAACACCGGGGAGCTGTTTTTT	CASSLQGANTGELFF
TRBJ2-3	TRBV7-2	TRBD2	NA	TGTGCCAGCAGCGCGCGGACTAGCGGGGCCGATACGCAGTATTTT	CASSARTSGADTQYF
TRBJ1-2	TRBV2	NA	NA	TGTGCCAGCACCGACCCGGGGGCGCCTAACGGCTACACCTTC	CASTDPGAPNGYTF
TRBJ1-2	TRBV9	NA	NA	TGTGCCAGCAGCCCGCAGGGTACCGTCTATGGCTACACCTTC	CASSPQGTVYGYTF
TRBJ2-5	TRBV5-6	NA	NA	TGTGCCAGCAGCTTGGTAGGGGGGCTTGAGACCCAGTACTTC	CASSLVGGLETQYF
TRBJ2-2	TRBV7-9	NA	NA	TGTGCCAGCAGCTTAGCGCTGGGACGCGCCAGGGAGCTGTTTTTT	CASSLALGRARELFF
TRBJ2-7	TRBV7-3	TRBD2	NA	TGTGCCAGCAGCTTCAGACTAGCGGGAGCCTACGAGCAGTACTTC	CASSFRLAGAYEQYF
TRBJ1-6	TRBV20-1	NA	few	TGCAGTGCTGGGGGAAAGGCCCTCCACTTT	CSAGGKALHF
TRBJ2-2	TRBV5-1	NA	NA	TGCGCCAGCCACCCGGGTTGGACCGGGGAGCTGTTTTTT	CASHPGWTGELFF
TRBJ1-2	TRBV29-1	NA	NA	TGCAGCGTAGATCGTGGGGAGATAAACTATGGCTACACCTTC	CSVDRGEINYGYTF
TRBJ2-7	TRBV7-8	NA	NA	TGTGCCAGCAGCCTAAGGGGGAACGAGCAGTACTTC	CASSLRGNEQYF
TRBJ2-7	TRBV5-1	NA	once	TGCGCAGGTTCGGAGCAGTACTTC	CAGSEQYF
TRBJ2-5	TRBV9	NA	NA	TGTGCCAGCAGCGTAGGAATAACAGGGAGAGAGACCCAGTACTTC	CASSVGITGRETQYF